Listed below are T cell receptor beta chains from one sample, sequenced in a study of T cell responses to AZD1222 COVID-19 vaccine. TCRdb keeps only in-frame clones here, not all; method: immunoSEQ multiplex PCR. The sample has about 200,000 clones; approximately 93% are singletons. Sequenced here: peripheral blood, sampled 28 days after the second AZD1222 dose. The receptors derive from an adult who received the AZD1222 COVID-19 vaccine. CDR3s include the opening cysteine and the closing phenylalanine or tryptophan. The D gene is left open where the match is weak. Part of the rows lack a size; the others show once, few, many or a class for expanded clones.

V	D	J	size	DNA	CDR3
TRBV9	TRBD1	TRBJ1-2	once	TGTGCCAGCAGCGTAGACCCTTATGGACAGGGCTATGGCTACACCTTC	CASSVDPYGQGYGYTF
TRBV7-9	TRBD1	TRBJ1-4	-	TGTGCCAGCAGCTCCGGGACAGGGAATGAAAAACTGTTTTTT	CASSSGTGNEKLFF
TRBV7-9	-	TRBJ2-1	-	TGTGCCAGCAGCTTAGCCAAGGCCAGCATTGAGCAGTTCTTC	CASSLAKASIEQFF
TRBV27	TRBD2	TRBJ2-7	-	TGTGCCAGCAGTCCCTCGGAACTAGCGGGTCTCTCCTACGAGCAGTACTTC	CASSPSELAGLSYEQYF
TRBV5-1	TRBD1	TRBJ1-1	-	TGCGCCAGCTGGGACAGGTCTTGGAACACTGAAGCTTTCTTT	CASWDRSWNTEAFF
TRBV4-1	-	TRBJ1-2	-	TGCGCCAGCAGCCAATTGGGAGGCAGATCATACTATGGCTACACCTTC	CASSQLGGRSYYGYTF
TRBV5-1	-	TRBJ2-1	-	TGCGCCAGCACGACGGCCTACAATGAGCAGTTCTTC	CASTTAYNEQFF
TRBV27	TRBD1	TRBJ2-6	few	TGTGCCAGCAGTGCCAGGGGGCAAGGGGCCAACGTCCTGACTTTC	CASSARGQGANVLTF
TRBV28	TRBD1	TRBJ1-2	-	TGTGCCAGCAGCTCTGTTGAACTAGGGACAGGGCGACATGGCTACACCTTC	CASSSVELGTGRHGYTF
TRBV28	TRBD2	TRBJ2-1	once	TGTGCCAGCAGTCAAGAACTAGCGAAGCCGTTCTTC	CASSQELAKPFF
TRBV19	TRBD1	TRBJ2-5	-	TGTGCCAGTAGTGTTACAGGGGCCAAGTGGGGAGAGACCCAGTACTTC	CASSVTGAKWGETQYF